Sequencing of this T cell receptor (beta chain) was carried out in a study of T cells expressing NK-cell markers. Points from the study as a whole: Whether expanded NKG2C-expressing T cell clones recognize HCMV is unknown. Six of the donors carried dominant NKG2C+ clonotypes that took up roughly 1.0-8% of their CD8+ T cells. Topping the CD3+CD56-NKG2C+ fraction as well were these clonotypes, in a handful of donors.

In regard to this clonotype: The antigen is undetermined.

Germline CDR1 is GTSNPN and CDR2 is SVGIG (reference sequence). The CDR3 length is 13 residues. TCRdb re-called the 5' RACE reads and shows each CDR3 protein once, DNA omitted. The repertoire table contains about 440,000 distinct CDR3 sequences. The chain uses TRBV30 and TRBJ2-2; the D gene TCRdb calls, TRBD1, cannot be checked with no DNA. This sequence was found in a woman between 18 and 75 years old in good health. The source material was blood T cells: a sorted CD56 or NKG2C T cell subset, CD4+ or CD8+ T cells, or bulk PBMC T cells (not recorded which). Here the CDR3 reads CAWTGGFTGELFF.